This T cell receptor (beta chain) is drawn from a study of blood T cell repertoires in COVID-19. As for the study in general: The samples span acute and convalescent COVID-19 from the United States, Italy and Spain.

Methods used by the authors: Estimated nucleated cell counts came from reference gene primer amplification. Profiling relied on immunoSEQ multiplex PCR, and the TCRdb table lists in-frame clones only, not all of them. From that table come the V and J calls and clone size; the DNA was used to work out D and trimming. Of 250,000 to 350,000 clones listed, 80% to 85% are singletons. Patients at the Seattle site were enrolled during active infection and followed longitudinally. CDR1 and CDR2 (germline): MNHEY, SMNVEV (reference sequence). V was shortened by 3 bases and J by 0 bases, with 12 bases between the two germline ends. CDR3 length: 16 residues.

This receptor was taken from a person aged 65 to 79 with COVID-19, enrolled during active disease. The sample was peripheral blood. The chain combines TRBV27 with TRBJ1-3; D remains ambiguous. CDR3 protein: CASSLSQRNSGNTIYF. CDR3 DNA: TGTGCCAGCAGTTTGAGCCAGAGGAACTCTGGAAACACCATATATTTT.